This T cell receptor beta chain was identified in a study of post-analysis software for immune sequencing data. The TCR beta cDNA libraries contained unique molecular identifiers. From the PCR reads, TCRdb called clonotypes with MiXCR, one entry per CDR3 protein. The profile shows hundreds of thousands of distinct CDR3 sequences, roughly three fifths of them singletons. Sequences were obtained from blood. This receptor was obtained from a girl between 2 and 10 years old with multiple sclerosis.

This CDR3 is CASSLWLAGDDEQFF. In DNA form, the CDR3 reads TGTGCCAGCAGTTTGTGGCTAGCGGGAGACGATGAGCAGTTCTTC. V is TRBV12-3 or TRBV12-4 and J is TRBJ2-1; TRBD2 aligns across 10 bases. The CDR3 extends over 15 amino acids. V trimming: 3 bases; J trimming: 8 bases; junction bases outside the gene matches: 7.